One TCR beta chain is described in this entry. This sample was included in a study of CD8 T cells in Susac syndrome. At the level of the study: The sequenced Susac syndrome patients comprised six with active disease and roughly eight in remission. Patients with Susac syndrome were therapy-naive, treated with corticosteroids, or treated with intravenous immunoglobulin alone when blood was collected.

The CDR3 consists of 16 residues. V lost 1 base and J 1 base, leaving 14 bases between the germline ends. Germline V gene data show CDR1 as DFQATT and CDR2 as SNEGSKA (reference sequence). TCR beta sequencing was performed on blood CD8+ and CD4+ T cells. Patients with Susac syndrome met the recently defined diagnostic criteria for definite or probable disease. Random hexamers served to reverse transcribe about 0.45 to 1 ug RNA. TCRdb independently ran MiXCR on the immunoSEQ multiplex PCR reads; one entry per CDR3 protein. There are over 65,000 distinct CDR3 sequences in the sample; approximately 94% occur only once, and about 0.52% lies in the top ten.

The chain is built from TRBV20-1 and TRBJ1-5; D gene uncertain. This sequence originates from a human donor with Susac syndrome. What was sequenced was CD4+ T cells from PBMCs. The CDR3 spells CSARAGGSGSNQPQHF. The CDR3 coding sequence is TGCAGTGCTAGAGCGGGAGGGTCGGGGAGCAATCAGCCCCAGCATTTT.